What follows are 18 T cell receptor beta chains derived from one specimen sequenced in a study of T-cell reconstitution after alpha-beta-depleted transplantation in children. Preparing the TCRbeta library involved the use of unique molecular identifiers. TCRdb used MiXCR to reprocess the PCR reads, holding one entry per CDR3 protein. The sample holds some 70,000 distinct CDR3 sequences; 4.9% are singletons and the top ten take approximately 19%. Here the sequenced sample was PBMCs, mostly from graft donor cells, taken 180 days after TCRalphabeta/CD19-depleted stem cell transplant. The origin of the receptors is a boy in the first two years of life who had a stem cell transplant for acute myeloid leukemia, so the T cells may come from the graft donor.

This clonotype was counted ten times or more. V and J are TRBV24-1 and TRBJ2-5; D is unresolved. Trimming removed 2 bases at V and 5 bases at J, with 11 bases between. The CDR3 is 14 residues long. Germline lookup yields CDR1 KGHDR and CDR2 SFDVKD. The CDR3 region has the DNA TGTGCCACCAGTGATTCGAGCCCCGGGGAGACCCAGTACTTC. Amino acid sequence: CATSDSSPGETQYF.

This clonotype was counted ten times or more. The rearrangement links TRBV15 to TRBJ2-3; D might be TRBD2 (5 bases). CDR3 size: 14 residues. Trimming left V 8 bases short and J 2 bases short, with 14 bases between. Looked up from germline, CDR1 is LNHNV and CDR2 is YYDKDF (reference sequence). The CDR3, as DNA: TGTGCCACCGGGAGCTCTCGCTACACAGATACGCAGTATTTT. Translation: CATGSSRYTDTQYF.

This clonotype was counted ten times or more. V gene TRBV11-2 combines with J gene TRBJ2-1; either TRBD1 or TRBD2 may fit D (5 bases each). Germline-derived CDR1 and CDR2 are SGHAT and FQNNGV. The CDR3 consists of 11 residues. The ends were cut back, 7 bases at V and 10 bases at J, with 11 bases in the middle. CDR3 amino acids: CASTSGTEQFF. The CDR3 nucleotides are TGTGCCAGCACCTCCGGGACGGAGCAGTTCTTC. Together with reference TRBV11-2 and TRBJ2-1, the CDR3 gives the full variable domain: EAGVAQSPRYKIIEKRQSVAFWCNPISGHATLYWYQQILGQGPKLLIQFQNNGVVDDSQLPKDRFSAERLKGVDSTLKIQPAKLEDSAVYLCASTSGTEQFFGPGTRLTVL.

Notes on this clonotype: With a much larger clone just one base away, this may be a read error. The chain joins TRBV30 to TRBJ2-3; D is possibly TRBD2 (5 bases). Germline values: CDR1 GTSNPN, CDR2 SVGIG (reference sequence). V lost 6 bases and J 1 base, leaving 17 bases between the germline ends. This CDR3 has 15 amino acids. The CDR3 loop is CACSRQVGGTDTQYF. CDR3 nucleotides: TGTGCCTGCAGCCGTCAGGTCGGGGGCACAGATACGCAGTATTTT. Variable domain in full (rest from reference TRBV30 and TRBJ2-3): SQTIHQWPATLVQPVGSPLSLECTVEGTSNPNLYWYRQAAGRGLQLLFYSVGIGQISSEVPQNLSASRPQDRQFILSSKKLLLSDSGFYLCACSRQVGGTDTQYFGPGTRLTVL.

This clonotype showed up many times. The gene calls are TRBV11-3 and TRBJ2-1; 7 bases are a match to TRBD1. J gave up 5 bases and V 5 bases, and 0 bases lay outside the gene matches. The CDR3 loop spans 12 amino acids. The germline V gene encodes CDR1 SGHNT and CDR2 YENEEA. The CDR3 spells CASSGTDNEQFF. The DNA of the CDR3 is TGTGCCAGCAGCGGGACAGACAATGAGCAGTTCTTC.

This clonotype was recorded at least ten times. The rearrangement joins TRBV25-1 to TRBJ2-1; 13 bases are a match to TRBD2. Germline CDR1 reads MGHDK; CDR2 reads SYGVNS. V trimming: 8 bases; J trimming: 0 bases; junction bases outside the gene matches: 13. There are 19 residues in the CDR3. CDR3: CASSPRTSGGPGSYNEQFF. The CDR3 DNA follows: TGTGCCAGCTCCCCTAGGACTAGCGGGGGACCTGGCTCCTACAATGAGCAGTTCTTC.

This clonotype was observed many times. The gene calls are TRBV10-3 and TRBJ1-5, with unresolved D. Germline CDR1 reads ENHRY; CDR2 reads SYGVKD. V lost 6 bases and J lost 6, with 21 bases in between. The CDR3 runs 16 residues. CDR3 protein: CAIRSGSLLMGQPQHF. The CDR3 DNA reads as TGTGCCATCAGATCCGGAAGTCTCCTAATGGGTCAGCCCCAGCATTTT.

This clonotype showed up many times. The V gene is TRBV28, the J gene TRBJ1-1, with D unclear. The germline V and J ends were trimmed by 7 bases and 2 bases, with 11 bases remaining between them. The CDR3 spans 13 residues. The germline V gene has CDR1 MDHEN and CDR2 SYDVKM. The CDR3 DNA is TGTGCCAGCATGAGGCGGTTTAACACTGAAGCTTTCTTT. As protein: CASMRRFNTEAFF.

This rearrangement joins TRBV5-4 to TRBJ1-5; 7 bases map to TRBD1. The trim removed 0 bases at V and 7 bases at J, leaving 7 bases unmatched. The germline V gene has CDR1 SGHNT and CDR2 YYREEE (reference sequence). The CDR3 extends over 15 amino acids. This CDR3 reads CASSLGGQTWQPQHF. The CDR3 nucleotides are TGTGCCAGCAGCTTGGGGGGACAGACCTGGCAGCCCCAGCATTTT. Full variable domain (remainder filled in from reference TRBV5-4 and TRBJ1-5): ETGVTQSPTHLIKTRGQQVTLRCSSQSGHNTVSWYQQALGQGPQFIFQYYREEENGRGNFPPRFSGLQFPNYSSELNVNALELDDSALYLCASSLGGQTWQPQHFGDGTRLSIL.

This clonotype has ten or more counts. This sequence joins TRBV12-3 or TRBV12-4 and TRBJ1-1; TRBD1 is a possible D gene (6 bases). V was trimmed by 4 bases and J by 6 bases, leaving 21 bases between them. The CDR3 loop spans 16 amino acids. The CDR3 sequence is CASSSQGGDIVSEAFF. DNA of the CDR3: TGTGCCAGCAGTTCTCAAGGGGGAGACATAGTCTCTGAAGCTTTCTTT.

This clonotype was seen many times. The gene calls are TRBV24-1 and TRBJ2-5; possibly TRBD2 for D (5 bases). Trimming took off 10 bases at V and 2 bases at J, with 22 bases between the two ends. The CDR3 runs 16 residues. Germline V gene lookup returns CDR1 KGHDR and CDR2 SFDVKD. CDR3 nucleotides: TGTGCCACTTCAAGCTCTAGCCCTTTGCTACAAGAGACCCAGTACTTC. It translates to CATSSSSPLLQETQYF.

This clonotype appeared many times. The CDR3 bases are TGTGCCAGCAGCCACGCCGGCGGGGGCGACTACGAGCAGTACGTC. This encodes CASSHAGGGDYEQYV. The chain uses TRBV11-2 and TRBJ2-7; tentatively, D is TRBD2 (7 bases). This CDR3 has 15 residues. V was cut by 5 bases and J by 3 bases, with 17 bases left in between. Germline V gives CDR1 SGHAT, CDR2 FQNNGV.

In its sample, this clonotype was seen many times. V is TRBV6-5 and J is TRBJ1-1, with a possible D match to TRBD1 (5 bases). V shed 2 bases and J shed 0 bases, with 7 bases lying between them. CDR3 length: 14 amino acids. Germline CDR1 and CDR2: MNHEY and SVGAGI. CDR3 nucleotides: TGTGCCAGCAGTTACCGACAGCTGAACACTGAAGCTTTCTTT. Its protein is CASSYRQLNTEAFF.

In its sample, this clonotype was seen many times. The CDR3 DNA reads as TGTGCCAGCAGCCCTCCGGGGGTTGGAAACACCATATATTTT. Translated, it gives CASSPPGVGNTIYF. The chain has TRBV7-2 and TRBJ1-3; TRBD1 is a possible D gene (5 bases). The germline V gene has CDR1 SGHTA and CDR2 FQGNSA. The CDR3 consists of 14 residues. V was cut by 5 bases and J by 3 bases, with 11 bases left in between.

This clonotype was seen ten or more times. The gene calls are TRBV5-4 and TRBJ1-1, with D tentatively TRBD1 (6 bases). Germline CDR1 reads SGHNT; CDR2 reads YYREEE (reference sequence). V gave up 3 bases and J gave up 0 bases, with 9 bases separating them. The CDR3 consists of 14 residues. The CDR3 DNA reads TGTGCCAGCAGCTATGACAGGCTGAACACTGAAGCTTTCTTT. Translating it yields CASSYDRLNTEAFF.

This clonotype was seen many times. The CDR3 sequence: CASSQERRGHSEGGNGGEQFF. CDR3 nucleotide sequence: TGCGCCAGCAGCCAAGAGAGGAGAGGCCACTCCGAAGGGGGGAATGGGGGTGAGCAGTTCTTC. This chain uses TRBV4-1 with TRBJ2-1; D tentatively fits TRBD1 or TRBD2 (6 bases each). Germline values: CDR1 MGHRA, CDR2 YSYEKL. Deletions cut 0 bases from V and 9 bases from J, with 33 bases between. The CDR3 is 21 amino acids.

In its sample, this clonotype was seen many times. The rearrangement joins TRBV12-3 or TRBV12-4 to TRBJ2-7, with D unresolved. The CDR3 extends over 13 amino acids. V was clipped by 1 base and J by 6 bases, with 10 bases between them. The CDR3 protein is CASSLGHRFEQYF. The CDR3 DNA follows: TGTGCCAGCAGTTTAGGGCATCGGTTCGAGCAGTACTTC.

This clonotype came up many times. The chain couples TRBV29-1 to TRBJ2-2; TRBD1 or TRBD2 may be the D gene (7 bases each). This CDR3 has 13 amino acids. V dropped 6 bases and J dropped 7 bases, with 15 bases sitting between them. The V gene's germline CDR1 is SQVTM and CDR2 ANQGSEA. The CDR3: CSVPTGEGGELFF. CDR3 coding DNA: TGCAGCGTGCCCACAGGGGAGGGCGGGGAGCTGTTTTTT.